A single sample is the source of the 5 T cell receptor beta chains below, sequenced in a study of cytomegalovirus exposure and HLA in healthy donors. The PCR employed 60 Vbeta primers together with 13 Jbeta primers. This table comes from immunoSEQ multiplex PCR, and its TCRdb copy is limited to in-frame clones, with some not included. The sample lists some 140,000 clones, approximately 79% occurring once. Sequencing was done on a sample of PBMCs. The receptors were gathered from a man aged 18-30 years in good health and CMV-seropositive.

J is TRBJ2-1 and V is TRBV5-6, with 8 bases lining up with TRBD2. Germline V gives CDR1 SGHDT, CDR2 YYEEEE. The CDR3 extends over 16 amino acids. After removal of 0 bases from V and 4 bases from J, the junction contained 6 bases not matched to a gene. CDR3 coding DNA: TGTGCCAGCAGCTTGGAGTTAGCGGGAACTTACAATGAGCAGTTCTTC. Amino acid sequence: CASSLELAGTYNEQFF.

V gene TRBV4-3 combines with J gene TRBJ2-3; TRBD2 is a possible D gene (6 bases). Germline lookup yields CDR1 LGHNA and CDR2 YSLEER. V lost 3 bases, J lost 9 bases, and 13 bases lay in between. There are 13 residues in the CDR3. DNA of the CDR3: TGCGCCAGCAGCCAGACCGGGACTTCAACGCAGTATTTT. Translated, it gives CASSQTGTSTQYF.

The chain carries TRBV7-6 and TRBJ2-5, with TRBD1 as a possible D gene (6 bases). From germline, CDR1 is SGHVS and CDR2 FNYEAQ. The CDR3 is made up of 12 amino acids. V lost 5 bases, J lost 9 bases, and 13 bases lay in between. As DNA, the CDR3 is TGTGCCAGCAGCACAGGGAACGGGGCCCAGTACTTC. Translating it yields CASSTGNGAQYF.

This clone was recorded a few times. The chain employs TRBV4-2 and TRBJ2-1; 14 nucleotides line up with TRBD2. The CDR3 is made up of 16 amino acids. Germline V gene data show CDR1 as LGHNA and CDR2 as YNFKEQ. After removal of 3 bases from V and 8 bases from J, the junction contained 6 bases not matched to a gene. The DNA of the CDR3 is TGTGCCAGCAGCCATCAGACTAGCGGGAGGGTCTATGAGCAGTTCTTC. Amino acid sequence: CASSHQTSGRVYEQFF.

The CDR3 DNA sequence: TGTGCCAGCAGTTTATCGGTGGGCGAGTGGTCTCAGCCCCAGCATTTT. Encoded protein: CASSLSVGEWSQPQHF. The chain combines TRBV27 with TRBJ1-5; D is uncertain. The CDR3 has 16 residues. Germline V CDR1 and CDR2: MNHEY, SMNVEV (reference sequence). V was clipped by 0 bases and J by 6 bases, with 15 bases between them.